This T cell receptor beta chain was found in a study of long-term antiretroviral therapy in people with HIV. V lost 2 bases, J lost 4 bases, and 11 bases lay in between. This CDR3 is 14 amino acids long. Germline V lookup: CDR1 SGHVS, CDR2 FQNEAQ. The assay used was immunoSEQ (version v3.0), run at survey level. The repertoire was sequenced with immunoSEQ multiplex PCR; TCRdb's copy has only in-frame clones and lacks some. There are about 16,000 clones in the sample; about 80% occur only once, and 20% to 25% lies in the top ten. The chain has TRBV7-8 and TRBJ1-1; D not resolved. Material: unsorted PBMCs, obtained 2.1 years after starting antiretroviral therapy. This sequence was found in a man aged 40-50 years with HIV. Here the CDR3 reads CASSLTDRGTEAFF. For the CDR3, the DNA is TGTGCCAGCAGCTTAACGGACCGGGGCACTGAAGCTTTCTTT.